The rows below give T cell receptor beta chains drawn from one sample of a study of shared clonotypes between healthy human individuals. Here immunoSEQ multiplex PCR was the method, and the copy in TCRdb shows in-frame clones only, minus some. The repertoire holds hundreds of thousands of clones, with roughly four fifths as singletons. Sequenced: PBMCs. These receptors all come from a woman aged 40 to 50 in good health. Some clones in this sample may be carry-over from other donors' samples. The CDR3 runs from the conserved cysteine through the conserved F or W. The D gene is left open where the match is weak. Size tells how often a clone was seen (once, few, many) or the class of an expanded clone, and some rows leave it out.

abundance,v_gene,j_gene,d_gene,CDR3aa,CDR3nt
once,TRBV7-6,TRBJ2-3,TRBD2,CASSPRRGGLGTDTQYF,TGTGCCAGCAGCCCCAGAAGGGGCGGACTAGGCACAGATACGCAGTATTTT
.,TRBV5-1,TRBJ2-7,TRBD2,CASSPGLAGVWRHEQYF,TGCGCCAGCAGCCCGGGACTAGCGGGAGTATGGCGCCACGAGCAGTACTTC
.,TRBV6-1,TRBJ2-6,.,CASRRGSGANVLTF,TGTGCCAGCAGGAGGGGATCAGGGGCCAACGTCCTGACTTTC
.,TRBV15,TRBJ2-7,.,CATSRATAVYEQYF,TGTGCCACCAGCAGAGCGACGGCAGTCTACGAGCAGTACTTC
many,TRBV4-3,TRBJ2-3,TRBD2,CASSPGLAGEGTDTQYF,TGCGCCAGCAGCCCGGGACTAGCGGGAGAGGGGACAGATACGCAGTATTTT
.,TRBV18,TRBJ2-7,.,CASRQTVGSSYEQYF,TGTGCCAGCCGCCAGACTGTCGGCAGCTCCTACGAGCAGTACTTC
many,TRBV7-8,TRBJ1-1,.,CASSLGTLPIF,TGTGCCAGCAGCTTAGGAACCTTGCCGATCTTT
.,TRBV7-8,TRBJ1-5,.,CASSLGLSSNQPQHF,TGTGCCAGCAGCTTAGGACTATCTAGCAATCAGCCCCAGCATTTT
.,TRBV30,TRBJ2-4,.,CAWMRQSKNIQYF,TGTGCCTGGATGCGACAATCCAAAAACATTCAGTACTTC
.,TRBV5-1,TRBJ2-3,TRBD2,CASSSVAGGTDTQYF,TGCGCCAGCAGCTCCGTAGCGGGAGGCACAGATACGCAGTATTTT
.,TRBV18,TRBJ1-1,.,CASSPSIENTEAFF,TGTGCCAGCTCACCGTCCATAGAGAACACTGAAGCTTTCTTT
once,TRBV14,TRBJ2-3,.,CASSQDRGATTDTQYF,TGTGCCAGCAGCCAAGATCGGGGGGCAACAACAGATACGCAGTATTTT
.,TRBV11-2,TRBJ2-1,.,CASRDGTGSKREQFF,TGTGCCAGCAGGGACGGGACGGGGAGCAAACGCGAGCAGTTCTTC
.,TRBV5-1,TRBJ1-2,.,CASSLDTGGQGGYTF,TGCGCCAGCAGCTTGGATACGGGGGGTCAAGGTGGCTACACCTTC
.,TRBV6-1,TRBJ2-5,.,CASSEGPLPGVETQYF,TGTGCCAGCAGTGAAGGGCCCTTGCCCGGAGTGGAGACCCAGTACTTC
.,TRBV20-1,TRBJ2-7,.,CSAREPTEQYF,TGCAGTGCTAGAGAGCCAACTGAGCAGTACTTC